This TCR beta chain stems from a study of T cells in Graves' hyperthyroidism and ophthalmopathy. Across the whole study: Peripheral blood draws took place at initial diagnosis, ahead of any treatment. Study-level findings and limits: Model predictions of ophthalmopathy came a median about 6.3 months before onset. Among thyroid clonotypes expanded above 0.001, most also appeared in blood.

Uncontrolled infection, other autoimmune disease, pregnancy and lactation each barred patients from inclusion. Of note for this clonotype: Antigen: not known.

It was RNA transcripts that yielded the amplified TCR beta CDR3 regions. The TCR CDR3 was amplified in a first-round RT-PCR using the HTBI primer set. MiXCR was run by TCRdb on the multiplex PCR reads, yielding one entry per CDR3 protein. The sample lists around 400,000 distinct CDR3 sequences; about 15% were seen once. This TCR derives from a woman in her fifties or sixties with Graves' ophthalmopathy. The sequenced sample consisted of blood.

The CDR3 coding sequence is TGTGCCAGCAGTCGGATATCCTACGAGCAGTACTTC. It specifies CASSRISYEQYF. The chain combines TRBV28 with TRBJ2-7; D is unclear. V was pared by 5 bases and J by 1 base, with 6 bases between. Germline V lookup: CDR1 MDHEN, CDR2 SYDVKM. The CDR3 is 12 amino acids.